These 22 T cell receptor beta chains were sequenced from one sample in a study of CD8 T cells in ankylosing spondylitis. TCRdb re-analysed the 5' RACE reads in MiXCR, keeping a single row per CDR3 protein. The sample lists around 90,000 distinct CDR3 sequences, more than 25% occurring once. The material sequenced was blood, either unsorted or a sorted T cell fraction (not recorded which). The receptors here all came from a male donor with ankylosing spondylitis or in good health (not recorded which).

This clonotype was detected a few times. The chain is built from TRBV7-9 and TRBJ1-2; D is uncertain. The V gene's germline CDR1 is SEHNR and CDR2 FQNEAQ (reference sequence). CDR3 size: 13 residues. The V end lost 2 bases, the J end lost 7 bases, and 11 bases lay between the germline ends. The CDR3 region is CASSLSDRGGYTF. In DNA, the CDR3 is TGTGCCAGCAGCTTATCCGACCGGGGTGGCTACACCTTC.

The V and J genes are TRBV7-2 and TRBJ1-5, with D uncertain. The CDR3 is 15 residues long. The V end lost 4 bases, the J end lost 2 bases, and 12 bases lay between the germline ends. Germline values: CDR1 SGHTA, CDR2 FQGNSA. The DNA of the CDR3 is TGTGCCAGCAGCTCCTACCGTTCGGGCAATCAGCCCCAGCATTTT. Its translation: CASSSYRSGNQPQHF.

This clonotype was seen a few times. This chain joins TRBV28 and TRBJ1-5; D is ambiguous. The CDR3 covers 14 residues. Germline loops: CDR1 MDHEN, CDR2 SYDVKM. The V end lost 6 bases, the J end lost 0 bases, and 9 bases lay between the germline ends. The CDR3 is CASRTSHSNQPQHF. The DNA for the CDR3 is TGTGCCAGCAGAACCAGCCATAGCAATCAGCCCCAGCATTTT.

The V gene is TRBV27, the J gene TRBJ2-1; no reliable D call. This CDR3 comprises 19 residues. The V end was cut by 2 bases, the J end by 6 bases, with 26 bases between. Germline assignment: CDR1 MNHEY and CDR2 SMNVEV (reference sequence). The CDR3 reads CASSLVYLGYTRPPNEQFF. The DNA for the CDR3 is TGTGCCAGCAGTTTAGTCTATTTGGGGTACACGAGACCTCCCAATGAGCAGTTCTTC.

This chain uses TRBV5-1 with TRBJ1-4; tentative D call: TRBD1 (6 bases). Germline CDR1 and CDR2: SGHRS and YFSETQ. The CDR3 is 14 amino acids. Trimming cost V 4 bases and J 8 bases, with 15 bases left between them. The CDR3 here is CASSPGTHGEKLFF. In DNA form, the CDR3 reads TGCGCCAGCAGCCCCGGGACACACGGAGAAAAACTGTTTTTT.

This clonotype was observed a handful of times. This sequence joins TRBV12-3 or TRBV12-4 and TRBJ1-2; TRBD1 agrees at 11 bases. The CDR3 is made up of 15 amino acids. Trimming took 6 bases from V and 1 from J; bases not matched to a gene: 4. CDR3 sequence (DNA): TGTGCCAGCAGAGCGGGACAGGGGGTTAACTATGGCTACACCTTC. Translated: CASRAGQGVNYGYTF.

This clonotype showed up just once. The V and J genes are TRBV20-1 and TRBJ2-4; possibly TRBD1 or TRBD2 for D (5 bases each). The ends were cut back, 6 bases at V and 0 bases at J, with 21 bases in the middle. CDR1 and CDR2 (germline): DFQATT, SNEGSKA (reference sequence). The CDR3 runs 17 residues. CDR3 sequence reads: CSARRGSPDLAKNIQYF. The CDR3, as DNA: TGCAGTGCCCGACGGGGCAGCCCAGATTTAGCCAAAAACATTCAGTACTTC.

This clonotype was seen only a few times. This chain joins TRBV5-1 and TRBJ2-7; D remains unclear. Trimming removed 4 bases from V and 2 bases from J, with 7 bases in between. The CDR3 has 12 residues. Per the germline V gene, CDR1 is SGHRS and CDR2 is YFSETQ. The CDR3 loop reads CASSPTAYEQYF. The CDR3 region has the DNA TGCGCCAGCAGCCCTACAGCCTACGAGCAGTACTTC.

This clonotype was recorded many times. The chain carries TRBV7-6 and TRBJ2-4, with TRBD2 as a possible D gene (5 bases). V lost 1 base and J 6 bases, leaving 7 bases between the germline ends. CDR1 SGHVS and CDR2 FNYEAQ come from the germline V gene. The CDR3 is 13 residues long. CDR3 nucleotides: TGTGCCAGCAGCTTAGGACGGGGAAACATTCAGTACTTC. Residues: CASSLGRGNIQYF.

The sample holds a few counts of this clonotype. The V gene is TRBV20-1, the J gene TRBJ2-3; the match to TRBD2 covers 10 bases. Germline CDR1 is DFQATT and CDR2 is SNEGSKA (reference sequence). J was trimmed by 2 bases and V by 1 base; bases with no gene match: 3. This CDR3 has 15 residues. As DNA, the CDR3 is TGCAGTGCTAGAGGGACTAGCGGATACACAGATACGCAGTATTTT. As protein: CSARGTSGYTDTQYF.

The chain carries TRBV12-3 or TRBV12-4 and TRBJ2-6; no reliable D call. V was trimmed by 5 bases and J by 4 bases, leaving 12 bases between them. The CDR3 length is 15 residues. Written as DNA, the CDR3 is TGTGCCAGCAGTCAGTCAGTAGAGGGGGCCAACGTCCTGACTTTC. Its protein is CASSQSVEGANVLTF.

The V gene is TRBV12-3 or TRBV12-4, the J gene TRBJ1-1, with D hard to call. Trimming cost V 6 bases and J 5 bases, with 16 bases left between them. This CDR3 contains 14 residues. The DNA for the CDR3 is TGTGCCAGCAGCTCGCGGGGTTCCGGGACTGAAGCTTTCTTT. Encoded protein: CASSSRGSGTEAFF.

The genes are TRBV30 and TRBJ2-7, with D possibly matching TRBD2 (5 bases). Germline-derived CDR1 and CDR2 are GTSNPN and SVGIG (reference sequence). The CDR3 consists of 16 residues. The V end lost 0 bases, the J end lost 0 bases, and 15 bases lay between the germline ends. Here the CDR3 reads CAWSVPRDYASYEQYF. The CDR3 DNA is TGTGCCTGGAGTGTACCTCGGGATTATGCCTCCTACGAGCAGTACTTC.

This clonotype was observed once. The chain links TRBV20-1 to TRBJ1-4; D not certain. From germline, CDR1 is DFQATT and CDR2 SNEGSKA (reference sequence). The CDR3 length is 13 residues. The V end lost 2 bases, the J end lost 8 bases, and 12 bases lay between the germline ends. The CDR3 coding sequence is TGCAGTGCTAGACCAAACGCGCCGGAAAAACTGTTTTTT. Translated, it gives CSARPNAPEKLFF.

V gene TRBV5-1 combines with J gene TRBJ2-2; TRBD2 agrees at 8 bases. Trimming cost V 7 bases and J 1 base; bases outside gene matches: 9. The CDR3 totals 16 residues. Germline values: CDR1 SGHRS, CDR2 YFSETQ. DNA of the CDR3: TGCGCCAGCTCCCTGGCGGGGGGAGTGAACACCGGGGAGCTGTTTTTT. Encoded protein: CASSLAGGVNTGELFF. Based on the CDR3 plus reference TRBV5-1 and TRBJ2-2, the full variable domain is KAGVTQTPRYLIKTRGQQVTLSCSPISGHRSVSWYQQTPGQGLQFLFEYFSETQRNKGNFPGRFSGRQFSNSRSEMNVSTLELGDSALYLCASSLAGGVNTGELFFGEGSRLTVL.

This clonotype was picked up a small number of times. The chain is built from TRBV5-1 and TRBJ2-3; TRBD2 agrees at 10 bases. The V gene end was trimmed by 4 bases and the J gene end by 5 bases; junction bases not matched to a gene: 10. The length of the CDR3 is 16 residues. In germline, CDR1 is SGHRS, CDR2 YFSETQ. The CDR3 loop reads CASSLTPGTSVDTQYF. The CDR3, as DNA: TGCGCCAGCAGCCTCACCCCCGGGACTAGCGTAGATACGCAGTATTTT.

This clonotype showed up just a few times. This chain joins TRBV12-3 or TRBV12-4 and TRBJ2-5; the D gene is possibly TRBD1 (6 bases). The CDR3 has 15 residues. V gave up 3 bases and J gave up 5 bases, with 16 bases separating them. CDR3 residues: CASSFDQGPGETQYF. As DNA, the CDR3 is TGTGCCAGCAGTTTTGATCAGGGGCCGGGGGAGACCCAGTACTTC.

The V call is TRBV15, the J call TRBJ2-1; 11 nucleotides agree with TRBD2. The CDR3 is 16 amino acids. CDR1 and CDR2 (germline): LNHNV, YYDKDF (reference sequence). Losses at the gene ends were 2 bases for V and 8 bases for J; bases not matched to a gene: 8. This chain's CDR3 is CATSRPSGRTDHEQFF. The CDR3 DNA sequence: TGTGCCACCAGCAGACCTAGCGGGAGGACGGACCATGAGCAGTTCTTC.

The chain is built from TRBV5-1 and TRBJ2-1; 8 bases are a match to TRBD2. Germline assignment: CDR1 SGHRS and CDR2 YFSETQ. This CDR3 contains 16 residues. The V segment lost 4 bases and the J segment 5 bases; nucleotides outside the gene matches: 11. As DNA, the CDR3 is TGCGCCAGCAGCGAAACGGGACTAGGAAATAACAATGAGCAGTTCTTC. Residues: CASSETGLGNNNEQFF.

This clonotype has just a few counts. V is TRBV7-2 and J is TRBJ1-4; D may be TRBD1 (5 bases). The CDR3 has 15 residues. The germline gives CDR1 SGHTA, CDR2 FQGNSA. V was shortened by 4 bases and J by 7 bases, with 16 bases between the two germline ends. CDR3 coding DNA: TGTGCCAGCAGCTCCCAACAGGTCTTTGGTGAAAAACTGTTTTTT. Encoded protein: CASSSQQVFGEKLFF.

In nucleotides, the CDR3 is TGTGCCAGCAGCCGGGAGGGACGTAACGATGAGCAGTTCTTC. This sequence encodes CASSREGRNDEQFF. J is TRBJ2-1 and V is TRBV11-3; 8 bases agree with TRBD2. Germline CDR1 is SGHNT and CDR2 is YENEEA. The junction had 8 bases not matched to a gene; V was cut back by 5 bases and J by 8 bases. This CDR3 is built from 14 residues.

This clonotype came up many times. The CDR3 DNA reads as TGCGCCAGCAGCTCTGGGGGGACAATAGATGGCTACACCTTC. It translates to CASSSGGTIDGYTF. The chain recombines TRBV5-1 with TRBJ1-2, with D possibly being TRBD1 (6 bases). This CDR3 comprises 14 residues. V lost 3 bases and J 6 bases, leaving 15 bases between the germline ends. In germline, CDR1 is SGHRS, CDR2 YFSETQ.